The present T cell receptor beta chain was sequenced within a study of T cell responses to AZD1222 COVID-19 vaccine. Worth noting for this clone: Its antigen is not known.

The CDR3 runs 15 residues. CDR1 is MRHNA and CDR2 is SNTAGT in the germline V gene. V was pared by 2 bases and J by 5 bases, with 6 bases of the junction left unmatched. Notes on the study in general: At study baseline, merely over 5 AZD1222 recipients were seropositive. There were mostly white British donors and more females than males, and clonal diversity was possibly underestimated. Spike-wide vaccine-associated CD4 TCRs dominated at 160-218 and 743-854.

Profiled with immunoSEQ multiplex PCR; TCRdb holds only in-frame clones, not every one. The sample shows some 150,000 clones, approximately 89% of them seen only once. The sequencing here drew on peripheral blood, taken 28 days after the second AZD1222 dose. This receptor was taken from an adult who received the AZD1222 COVID-19 vaccine. V gene TRBV6-4 combines with J gene TRBJ2-1, with 7 bases that match TRBD2. The CDR3 loop reads CASSDVGTTNNEQFF. As DNA, the CDR3 is TGTGCCAGCAGTGACGTCGGGACTACAAACAATGAGCAGTTCTTC.